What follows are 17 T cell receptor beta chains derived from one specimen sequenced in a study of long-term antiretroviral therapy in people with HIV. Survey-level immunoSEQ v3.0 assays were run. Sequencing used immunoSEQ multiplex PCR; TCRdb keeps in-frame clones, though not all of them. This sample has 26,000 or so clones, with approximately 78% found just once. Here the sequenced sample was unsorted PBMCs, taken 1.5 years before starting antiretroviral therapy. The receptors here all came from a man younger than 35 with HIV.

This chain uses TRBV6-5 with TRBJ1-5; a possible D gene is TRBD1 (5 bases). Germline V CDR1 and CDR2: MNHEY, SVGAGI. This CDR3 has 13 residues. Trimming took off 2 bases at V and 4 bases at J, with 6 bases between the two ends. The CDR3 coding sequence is TGTGCCAGCAGTTACGGGGGAAATCAGCCCCAGCATTTT. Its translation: CASSYGGNQPQHF.

Here the CDR3 reads CASSLGREWDEQYF. In nucleotides, the CDR3 is TGTGCCAGCAGCTTGGGACGGGAATGGGACGAGCAGTACTTC. The chain is built from TRBV5-4 and TRBJ2-7; D might be TRBD2 (5 bases). Trimming cost V 0 bases and J 5 bases, with 12 bases left between them. The CDR3 contains 14 residues. Germline V CDR1 and CDR2: SGHNT, YYREEE (reference sequence). The variable domain in full, with the rest retrieved from reference TRBV5-4 and TRBJ2-7, is ETGVTQSPTHLIKTRGQQVTLRCSSQSGHNTVSWYQQALGQGPQFIFQYYREEENGRGNFPPRFSGLQFPNYSSELNVNALELDDSALYLCASSLGREWDEQYFGPGTRLTVT.

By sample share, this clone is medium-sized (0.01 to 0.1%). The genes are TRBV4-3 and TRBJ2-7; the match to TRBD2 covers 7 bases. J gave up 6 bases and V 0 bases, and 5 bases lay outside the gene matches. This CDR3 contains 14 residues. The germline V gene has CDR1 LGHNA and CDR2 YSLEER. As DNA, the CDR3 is TGCGCCAGCAGCCAAGATTATACTAGCGTCGAGCAGTACTTC. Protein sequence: CASSQDYTSVEQYF.

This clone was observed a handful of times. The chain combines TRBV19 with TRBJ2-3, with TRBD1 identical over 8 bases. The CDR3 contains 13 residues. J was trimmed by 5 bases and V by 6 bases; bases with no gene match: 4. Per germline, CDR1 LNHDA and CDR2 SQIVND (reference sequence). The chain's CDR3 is CASRDRVLDTQYF. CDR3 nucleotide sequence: TGTGCCAGTAGGGACAGGGTTTTAGATACGCAGTATTTT.

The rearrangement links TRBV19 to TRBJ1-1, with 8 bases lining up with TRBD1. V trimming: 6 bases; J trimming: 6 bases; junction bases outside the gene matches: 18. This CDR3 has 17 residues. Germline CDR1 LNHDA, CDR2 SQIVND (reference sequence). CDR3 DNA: TGTGCCAGTAGCCCCATCCTTATGGACAGGGATAACCCTGAAGCTTTCTTT. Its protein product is CASSPILMDRDNPEAFF.

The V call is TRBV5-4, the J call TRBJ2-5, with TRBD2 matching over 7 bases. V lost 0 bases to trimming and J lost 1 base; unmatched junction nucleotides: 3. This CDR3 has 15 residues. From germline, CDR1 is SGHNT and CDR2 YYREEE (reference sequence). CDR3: CASSLVPSGQETQYF. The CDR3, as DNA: TGTGCCAGCAGCTTGGTGCCTAGCGGCCAAGAGACCCAGTACTTC.

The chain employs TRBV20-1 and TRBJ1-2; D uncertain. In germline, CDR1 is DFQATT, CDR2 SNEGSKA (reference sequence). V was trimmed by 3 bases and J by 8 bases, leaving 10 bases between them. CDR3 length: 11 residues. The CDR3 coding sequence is TGCAGTGCTAGTCCTGTGGGAGGCTACACCTTC. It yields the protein CSASPVGGYTF.

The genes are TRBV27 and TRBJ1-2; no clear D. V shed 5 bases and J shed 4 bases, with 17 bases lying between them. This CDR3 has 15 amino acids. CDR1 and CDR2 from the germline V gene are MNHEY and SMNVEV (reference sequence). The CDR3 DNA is TGTGCCAGCAGTCCAGCGGGTCAGGCCATCTATGGCTACACCTTC. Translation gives CASSPAGQAIYGYTF.

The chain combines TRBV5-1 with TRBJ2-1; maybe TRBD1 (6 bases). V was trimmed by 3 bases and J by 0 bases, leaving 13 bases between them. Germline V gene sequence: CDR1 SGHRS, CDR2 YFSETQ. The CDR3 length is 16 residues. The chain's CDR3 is CASSSGQGPSYNEQFF. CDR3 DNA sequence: TGCGCCAGCAGCTCGGGACAAGGACCCTCCTACAATGAGCAGTTCTTC. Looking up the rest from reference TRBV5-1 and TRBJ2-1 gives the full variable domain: KAGVTQTPRYLIKTRGQQVTLSCSPISGHRSVSWYQQTPGQGLQFLFEYFSETQRNKGNFPGRFSGRQFSNSRSEMNVSTLELGDSALYLCASSSGQGPSYNEQFFGPGTRLTVL.

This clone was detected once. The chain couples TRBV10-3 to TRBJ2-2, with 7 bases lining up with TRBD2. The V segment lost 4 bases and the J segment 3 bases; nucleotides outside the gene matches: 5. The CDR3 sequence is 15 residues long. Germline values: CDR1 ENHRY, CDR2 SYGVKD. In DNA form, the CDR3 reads TGTGCCATCAGTGTTGGCGGGGGTGACACCGGGGAGCTGTTTTTT. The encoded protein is CAISVGGGDTGELFF.

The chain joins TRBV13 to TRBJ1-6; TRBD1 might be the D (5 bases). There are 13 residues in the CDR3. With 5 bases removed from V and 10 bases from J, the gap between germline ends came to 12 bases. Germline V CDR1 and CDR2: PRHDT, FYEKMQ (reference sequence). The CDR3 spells CASSRTGESPLHF. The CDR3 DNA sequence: TGTGCCAGCAGCCGTACGGGGGAATCACCCCTCCACTTT.

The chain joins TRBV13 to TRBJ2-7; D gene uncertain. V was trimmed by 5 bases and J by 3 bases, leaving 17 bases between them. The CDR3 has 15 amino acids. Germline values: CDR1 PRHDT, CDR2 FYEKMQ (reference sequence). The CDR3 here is CASSPRVGPSYEQYF. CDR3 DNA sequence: TGTGCCAGCAGCCCCCGGGTAGGGCCGAGCTACGAGCAGTACTTC.

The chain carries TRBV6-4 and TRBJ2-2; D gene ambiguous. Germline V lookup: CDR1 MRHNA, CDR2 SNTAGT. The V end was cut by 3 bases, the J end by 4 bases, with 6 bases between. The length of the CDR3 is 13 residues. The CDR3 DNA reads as TGTGCCAGCAGTGAGCAGGCCACCGGGGAGCTGTTTTTT. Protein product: CASSEQATGELFF.

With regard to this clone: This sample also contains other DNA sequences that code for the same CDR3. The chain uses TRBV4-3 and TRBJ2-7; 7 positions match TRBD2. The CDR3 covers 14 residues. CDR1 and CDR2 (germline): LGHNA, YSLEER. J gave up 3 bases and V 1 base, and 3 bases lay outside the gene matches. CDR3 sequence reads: CASSQGLARYEQYF. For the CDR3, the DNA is TGCGCCAGCAGCCAAGGACTAGCCCGCTACGAGCAGTACTTC.

The DNA for the CDR3 is TGTGCCAGCAGCGCAACTAGCGGTCTGGAGGGTGAGCAGTTCTTC. It encodes CASSATSGLEGEQFF. The gene calls are TRBV9 and TRBJ2-1, with 8 bases aligning to TRBD2. The CDR3 has 15 residues. Per the germline V gene, CDR1 is SGDLS and CDR2 is YYNGEE. J was trimmed by 9 bases and V by 3 bases; bases with no gene match: 11.

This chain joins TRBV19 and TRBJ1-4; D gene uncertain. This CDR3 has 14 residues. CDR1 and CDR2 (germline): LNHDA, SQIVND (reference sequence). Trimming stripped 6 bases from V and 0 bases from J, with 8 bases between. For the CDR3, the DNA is TGTGCCAGTAGCCCGATTGCAACTAATGAAAAACTGTTTTTT. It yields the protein CASSPIATNEKLFF.

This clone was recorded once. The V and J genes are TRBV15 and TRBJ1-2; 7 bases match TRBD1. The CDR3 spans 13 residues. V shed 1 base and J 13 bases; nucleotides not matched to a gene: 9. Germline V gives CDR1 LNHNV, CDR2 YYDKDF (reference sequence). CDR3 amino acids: CATSRATGYVCTF. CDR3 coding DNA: TGTGCCACCAGCAGAGCGACAGGGTACGTCTGCACCTTC.